This T cell receptor beta chain was captured in a study of T cells in Graves' hyperthyroidism and ophthalmopathy. Study-wide points: Stable hyperthyroidism and ophthalmopathy were separated using 13 V-J signatures.

There are many counts of this clonotype. Its target is not known. This CDR3 has 16 amino acids. The V and J ends lost 3 bases and 4 bases respectively, with 16 bases between them. The CDR3 regions of TCR beta were amplified from RNA transcripts. HTBI primers were the set used in a first-round RT-PCR of the TCR CDR3. MiXCR was run by TCRdb on the multiplex PCR reads, yielding one entry per CDR3 protein. This sample yields 690,000 or so distinct CDR3 sequences, of which around 20% are seen a single time; 16% belongs to the top ten. Exclusion of a patient resulted from uncontrolled infection, other autoimmune disease, pregnancy or lactation. The diagnoses drew upon clinical symptoms, serum thyroxine and TRAb, thyroid ultrasound and orbital computed tomography. 10 ml fresh peripheral blood yielded the PBMCs.

The source is a woman between 50 and 59 years old with Graves' hyperthyroidism that later progressed to Graves' ophthalmopathy. The chain is built from TRBV12-3 or TRBV12-4 and TRBJ1-5, with D perhaps TRBD1 (5 bases). The sequencing input was blood. The DNA of the CDR3 is TGTGCCAGCAGTTTTGGTTTAGGAGGGGCGAATCAGCCCCAGCATTTT. This codes for CASSFGLGGANQPQHF.